These 4 T cell receptor beta chains share one sample of origin, sequenced in a study of blood T cell repertoires in COVID-19. Clones were sequenced by immunoSEQ multiplex PCR, and TCRdb holds only the in-frame ones, with some missing. The data show 100,000 to 150,000 clones, 80% to 90% seen once. The sequencing sample was made of peripheral blood. These receptor sequences come from a man aged 60 to 75 with COVID-19, enrolled during active disease.

This clone appeared a single time. The chain employs TRBV28 and TRBJ1-6; D ambiguous. The CDR3 runs to 14 residues. Trimming stripped 3 bases from V and 12 bases from J, with 15 bases between. Germline V gives CDR1 MDHEN, CDR2 SYDVKM. This CDR3 is CASSFSNQERPLHF. CDR3 nucleotide sequence: TGTGCCAGCAGTTTCTCGAATCAGGAAAGACCCCTCCACTTT.

The genes are TRBV18 and TRBJ2-7; TRBD1 aligns across 11 bases. This CDR3 has 14 amino acids. V trimming: 8 bases; J trimming: 5 bases; junction bases outside the gene matches: 8. Germline values: CDR1 KGHSH, CDR2 LQKENI. The CDR3 coding sequence is TGTGCCAGCCATCATCCGGGACAGGGGGACGAGCAGTACTTC. It translates to CASHHPGQGDEQYF.

V and J are TRBV5-6 and TRBJ1-4; 9 bases are shared with TRBD1. The germline gives CDR1 SGHDT, CDR2 YYEEEE. CDR3 size: 13 residues. The ends lost 4 bases at V and 7 bases at J; junction bases unmatched: 2. The CDR3 reads CASSQDRGEKLFF. The DNA of the CDR3 is TGTGCCAGCAGCCAGGACAGGGGTGAAAAACTGTTTTTT. Using reference TRBV5-6 and TRBJ1-4 for the parts outside the CDR3, the full variable domain is DAGVTQSPTHLIKTRGQQVTLRCSPKSGHDTVSWYQQALGQGPQFIFQYYEEEERQRGNFPDRFSGHQFPNYSSELNVNALLLGDSALYLCASSQDRGEKLFFGSGTQLSVL.

The V gene is TRBV10-3, the J gene TRBJ2-3; 7 bases line up with TRBD2. The J segment lost 1 base and the V segment lost 0 bases, leaving 1 base of the junction unmatched. CDR1 ENHRY and CDR2 SYGVKD come from the germline V gene. The CDR3 consists of 15 residues. CDR3 in amino acids: CAISESTSGTDTQYF. The DNA for the CDR3 is TGTGCCATCAGTGAGTCTACTAGCGGCACAGATACGCAGTATTTT.